This record looks at one TCR beta chain sequence and its context. The sample belongs to a study of T cells in Graves' hyperthyroidism and ophthalmopathy. Amplification of TCR beta CDR3 regions was performed using RNA transcripts as template. During a first-round RT-PCR of the TCR CDR3, the HTBI primer set was used. TCRdb called the multiplex PCR reads again in MiXCR, with one record for every CDR3 protein. The sample records 400,000 to 500,000 distinct CDR3 sequences, approximately 14% being singletons. Patients with uncontrolled infections, other autoimmune diseases, pregnancy or lactation were excluded. PBMCs stemmed from about 9.5 ml fresh peripheral blood. Germline CDR1 KGHSH, CDR2 LQKENI. V was cut by 2 bases and J by 4 bases, with 20 bases left in between. The CDR3 spans 18 residues.

The source material was blood. This rearrangement joins TRBV18 to TRBJ2-2; maybe TRBD2 (5 bases). The TCR comes from a woman aged 18-29 years with Graves' hyperthyroidism. The chain's CDR3 is CASSPVEVLRGITGELFF. The CDR3 DNA reads as TGTGCCAGCTCACCAGTCGAAGTTTTGAGAGGGATCACCGGGGAGCTGTTTTTT. The complete variable domain, with remaining parts taken from reference TRBV18 and TRBJ2-2, reads NAGVMQNPRHLVRRRGQEARLRCSPMKGHSHVYWYRQLPEEGLKFMVYLQKENIIDESGMPKERFSAEFPKEGPSILRIQQVVRGDSAAYFCASSPVEVLRGITGELFFGEGSRLTVL.